The 30 T cell receptor beta chains below all came from one sample that was sequenced in a study of blood T cells in healthy people across ages. For the second PCR, which ran for about 7 to 12 cycles, a sample-barcoded 5' primer and a J-beta primer mix were used. TCRdb ran MiXCR on the 5' RACE reads and lists one entry per CDR3 protein. In the table there are approximately 290,000 distinct CDR3 sequences, roughly a quarter of which are singletons. Sequenced sample: blood. These receptors originate from a woman in her seventies in good health.

V gene TRBV12-3 or TRBV12-4 combines with J gene TRBJ2-5; 11 nucleotides align to TRBD2. The J call may not be correct, given that the DNA end is closer to TRBJ2-7. This CDR3 comprises 13 residues. The CDR3, as DNA: TGTGCCACTGGAATAGCGGGAGGGTACGAGCAGTACTTC. It codes for CATGIAGGYEQYF.

The chain combines TRBV7-2 with TRBJ1-6; a weak D match, TRBD1 (6 bases). Germline V gene data show CDR1 as SGHTA and CDR2 as FQGNSA. There are 14 residues in the CDR3. V was trimmed by 4 bases and J by 8 bases, leaving 12 bases between them. The CDR3 coding sequence is TGTGCCAGCAGCTCGATCAGGGGTTATTCACCCCTCCACTTT. Translated: CASSSIRGYSPLHF.

The gene calls are TRBV6-1 and TRBJ2-1; no clear D. V lost 3 bases, J lost 0 bases, and 6 bases lay in between. Germline-derived CDR1 and CDR2 are MNHNS and SASEGT. The CDR3 is 14 amino acids. CDR3 nucleotides: TGTGCCAGCAGTGATCCCTCCTCCTACAATGAGCAGTTCTTC. This gives the protein CASSDPSSYNEQFF.

The V and J genes are TRBV5-1 and TRBJ1-4, with TRBD1 identical over 7 bases. V gave up 2 bases and J gave up 8 bases; unmatched junction bases: 6. Germline loops: CDR1 SGHRS, CDR2 YFSETQ. This CDR3 is 14 amino acids long. In DNA, the CDR3 is TGCGCCAGCAGCTTACAGGGGTCGGAGGAAAAACTGTTTTTT. It encodes CASSLQGSEEKLFF.

The gene calls are TRBV20-1 and TRBJ1-6; possible D gene TRBD1, 5 bases. Per germline, CDR1 DFQATT and CDR2 SNEGSKA (reference sequence). The V and J ends lost 5 bases and 1 base respectively, with 12 bases between them. The CDR3 runs 15 residues. CDR3 sequence reads: CSASSGGSYNSPLHF. The CDR3 nucleotides are TGCAGTGCTTCCTCCGGGGGATCCTATAATTCACCCCTCCACTTT.

This clonotype has only a few counts. This sequence may be a read error, since a much larger clone differs from it by one base. The chain joins TRBV15 to TRBJ2-5; 7 nucleotides align to TRBD2. The CDR3 totals 15 residues. The V gene's germline CDR1 is LNHNV and CDR2 YYDKDF (reference sequence). The CDR3 nucleotides read TGTGCCACCAGCAGCTTTAGCGGGCCGCAAGAGGCCCAGTACTTC. This translates into CATSSFSGPQEAQYF. Drawing the rest from reference TRBV15 and TRBJ2-5, the complete variable domain is DAMVIQNPRYQVTQFGKPVTLSCSQTLNHNVMYWYQQKSSQAPKLLFHYYDKDFNNEADTPDNFQSRRPNTSFCFLDIRSPGLGDTAMYLCATSSFSGPQEAQYFGPGTRLLVL.

The chain employs TRBV7-3 and TRBJ1-5; no definite D call. Germline assignment: CDR1 SGHTA and CDR2 FQGTGA. Between the trimmed V and J ends, which lost 5 bases and 4 bases, there was a span of 9 bases. This CDR3 has 13 residues. CDR3 amino acids: CASSLQANQPQHF. As DNA, the CDR3 is TGTGCCAGCAGCCTGCAGGCAAATCAGCCCCAGCATTTT.

The genes are TRBV4-1 and TRBJ2-3; perhaps D is TRBD1 or TRBD2 (5 bases each). Per the germline V gene, CDR1 is MGHRA and CDR2 is YSYEKL. Trimming removed 0 bases from V and 2 bases from J, with 15 bases in between. This CDR3 is 17 amino acids long. CDR3 coding DNA: TGCGCCAGCAGCCAAGATGGGACCAGCGGCTTCACAGATACGCAGTATTTT. Translation gives CASSQDGTSGFTDTQYF.

With respect to this clonotype: The junction departs from the called germline gene at one end, perhaps through a read error. This chain joins TRBV2 and TRBJ2-1; 7 bases align to TRBD2. The CDR3 length is 16 residues. Germline assignment: CDR1 SNHLY and CDR2 FYNNEI. The DNA for the CDR3 is TGTGCCAGCAGGAACTCAGGGCCTAGCGGTTACAATGAGCGGTTCTTC. Its protein is CASRNSGPSGYNERFF.

The J gene is TRBJ2-5, the V gene TRBV4-3, with a weak D call TRBD2 (6 bases). The V gene's germline CDR1 is LGHNA and CDR2 YSLEER. The CDR3 loop spans 15 amino acids. V gave up 2 bases and J gave up 5 bases, with 15 bases separating them. Written as DNA, the CDR3 is TGCGCCAGCAGCCAAAGAGGCGGGGCTGTTGAGACCCAGTACTTC. As protein: CASSQRGGAVETQYF.

The chain uses TRBV29-1 and TRBJ1-1, with a weak D call TRBD1 (5 bases). The germline V gene encodes CDR1 SQVTM and CDR2 ANQGSEA. V lost 1 base and J 4 bases, leaving 13 bases between the germline ends. This CDR3 is 14 amino acids long. The CDR3 is CSVEVGGTGTEAFF. CDR3 DNA: TGCAGCGTTGAAGTTGGGGGGACGGGCACTGAAGCTTTCTTT.

The chain combines TRBV28 with TRBJ2-1; the D gene is possibly TRBD2 (5 bases). The CDR3 has 16 residues. With 3 bases removed from V and 0 bases from J, the gap between germline ends came to 12 bases. From germline, CDR1 is MDHEN and CDR2 SYDVKM. CDR3 sequence: CASSFSDYRSYNEQFF. As DNA, the CDR3 is TGTGCCAGCAGTTTTTCCGACTATCGCTCCTACAATGAGCAGTTCTTC.

The rearrangement joins TRBV6-2 or TRBV6-3 to TRBJ2-1; 11 positions agree with TRBD2. CDR1 and CDR2 (germline): MNHEY, SVGEGT. This CDR3 comprises 15 residues. With V trimmed by 5 bases and J by 2 bases, 2 bases remained unmatched. This CDR3 is CASSGTSGTYNEQFF. CDR3 DNA sequence: TGTGCCAGCAGTGGGACTAGCGGAACCTACAATGAGCAGTTCTTC.

This clonotype was seen a few times. V usage is TRBV28 and J usage is TRBJ1-5; D is perhaps TRBD1 (5 bases). This CDR3 has 14 amino acids. Trimming took 7 bases from V and 6 from J, leaving 16 bases between them. Germline V CDR1 and CDR2: MDHEN, SYDVKM. CDR3 amino acids: CASTEGLRGQPQHF. CDR3 DNA sequence: TGTGCCAGCACTGAAGGACTGAGGGGTCAGCCCCAGCATTTT. The variable domain in full, completed from reference TRBV28 and TRBJ1-5, reads DVKVTQSSRYLVKRTGEKVFLECVQDMDHENMFWYRQDPGLGLRLIYFSYDVKMKEKGDIPEGYSVSREKKERFSLILESASTNQTSMYLCASTEGLRGQPQHFGDGTRLSIL.

This clonotype was detected only a few times. CDR3 sequence: CSANDGFTNEKLFF. CDR3 DNA: TGCAGTGCTAACGATGGATTCACTAATGAAAAACTGTTTTTT. This chain joins TRBV20-1 and TRBJ1-4, with D unclear. Germline values: CDR1 DFQATT, CDR2 SNEGSKA (reference sequence). V was shortened by 4 bases and J by 2 bases, with 11 bases between the two germline ends. CDR3 length: 14 residues.

In its sample, this clonotype was seen a few times. A single base separates this from a much larger clone, so it may be a read error. The rearrangement uses TRBV7-2 and TRBJ1-1; 7 nucleotides agree with TRBD1. The CDR3 sequence is 16 residues long. The germline V gene encodes CDR1 SGHTA and CDR2 FQGNSA. CDR3 region: CASSLTAGGRITAAFF. The CDR3, as DNA: TGTGCCAGCAGCTTAACGGCAGGGGGGAGGATCACTGCAGCTTTCTTT. Drawing the rest from reference TRBV7-2 and TRBJ1-1, the complete variable domain is GAGVSQSPSNKVTEKGKDVELRCDPISGHTALYWYRQSLGQGLEFLIYFQGNSAPDKSGLPSDRFSAERTGGSVSTLTIQRTQQEDSAVYLCASSLTAGGRITAAFFGQGTRLTVV.

This clonotype was seen many times. The rearrangement uses TRBV29-1 and TRBJ2-4, with a tentative D call TRBD2 (6 bases). Germline assignment: CDR1 SQVTM and CDR2 ANQGSEA. This CDR3 is 13 amino acids long. V lost 1 base, J lost 7 bases, and 11 bases lay in between. CDR3 amino acids: CSVEAGAKNIQYF. The CDR3 DNA is TGCAGCGTTGAAGCGGGAGCTAAGAACATTCAGTACTTC.

This clonotype has a count of ten or more. The rearrangement uses TRBV6-1 and TRBJ1-4; D gene uncertain. Deletions cut 10 bases from V and 6 bases from J, with 15 bases between. Germline V gene lookup returns CDR1 MNHNS and CDR2 SASEGT. This CDR3 region has 13 residues. The CDR3 sequence: CATNRKGDEKLFF. The CDR3 DNA reads as TGTGCCACCAACAGAAAGGGAGATGAAAAACTGTTTTTT.

This clonotype was recorded at least ten times. This sequence joins TRBV9 and TRBJ2-3, with 8 bases aligning to TRBD1. V lost 3 bases and J lost 0; bases outside the gene matches: 3. The CDR3 is 15 amino acids. CDR1 is SGDLS, CDR2 YYNGEE, per germline. Here the CDR3 DNA reads TGTGCCAGCAGCGCCAGACAGGGGAGCACAGATACGCAGTATTTT. Protein sequence: CASSARQGSTDTQYF.

This clonotype showed up just a few times. This chain joins TRBV6-5 and TRBJ2-7; D perhaps matches TRBD2 (7 bases). Trimming shortened V by 2 bases and J by 3 bases, and 14 bases separated the two germline ends. Germline V gives CDR1 MNHEY, CDR2 SVGAGI. The length of the CDR3 is 15 residues. CDR3 nucleotide sequence: TGTGCCAGCAGTTACGGGGGGGGCCTAAACTACGAGCAGTACTTC. Amino acid sequence: CASSYGGGLNYEQYF.

This clonotype was observed a handful of times. J is TRBJ2-1 and V is TRBV19; 12 positions agree with TRBD2. V shed 5 bases, J shed 8 bases, and the junction held 7 bases outside the gene matches. This CDR3 has 15 amino acids. Germline CDR1 LNHDA, CDR2 SQIVND (reference sequence). The CDR3 sequence: CASSATSGSTYEQFF. CDR3 DNA: TGTGCCAGTAGTGCGACTAGCGGGAGCACCTATGAGCAGTTCTTC. The full variable domain, its missing parts supplied by reference TRBV19 and TRBJ2-1, is DGGITQSPKYLFRKEGQNVTLSCEQNLNHDAMYWYRQDPGQGLRLIYYSQIVNDFQKGDIAEGYSVSREKKESFPLTVTSAQKNPTAFYLCASSATSGSTYEQFFGPGTRLTVL.

This clonotype was counted only a few times. The V call is TRBV27, the J call TRBJ1-2, with D uncertain. CDR1 and CDR2 from the germline V gene are MNHEY and SMNVEV (reference sequence). The CDR3 is 15 amino acids. Trimming removed 7 bases from V and 5 bases from J, with 20 bases in between. The CDR3 DNA reads as TGTGCCAGCACCCTGCGGCCTGGGATCAATTATGGCTACACCTTC. It codes for CASTLRPGINYGYTF.

This clonotype was seen only a few times. The rearrangement uses TRBV13 and TRBJ2-5; 13 bases are shared with TRBD2. This CDR3 is built from 19 residues. The V segment lost 4 bases and the J segment 5 bases; nucleotides outside the gene matches: 16. From germline, CDR1 is PRHDT and CDR2 FYEKMQ (reference sequence). CDR3 protein: CASSSFRTSGRDNMETQYF. The CDR3 DNA sequence: TGTGCCAGCAGCTCATTTCGGACTAGCGGGAGAGACAATATGGAGACCCAGTACTTC. The complete variable domain, with remaining parts taken from reference TRBV13 and TRBJ2-5, reads AAGVIQSPRHLIKEKRETATLKCYPIPRHDTVYWYQQGPGQDPQFLISFYEKMQSDKGSIPDRFSAQQFSDYHSELNMSSLELGDSALYFCASSSFRTSGRDNMETQYFGPGTRLLVL.

This clonotype was counted once. The V and J genes are TRBV20-1 and TRBJ2-3; maybe TRBD1 (6 bases). Germline CDR1 reads DFQATT; CDR2 reads SNEGSKA (reference sequence). The V gene lost 0 bases and the J gene lost 3 bases, with 13 bases spanning the gap. The CDR3 sequence is 15 residues long. DNA for the CDR3: TGCAGTGCTAGAGATTACCAGGGGCCAACAGATACGCAGTATTTT. It yields the protein CSARDYQGPTDTQYF.

The V call is TRBV20-1, the J call TRBJ2-1, with TRBD2 as a possible D gene (6 bases). CDR1 is DFQATT and CDR2 is SNEGSKA in the germline V gene (reference sequence). The V and J ends lost 0 bases and 9 bases respectively, with 18 bases between them. CDR3 length: 15 amino acids. The CDR3 region is CSARDLGRLGGEQFF. DNA of the CDR3: TGCAGTGCTAGAGATTTGGGCAGGTTGGGAGGTGAGCAGTTCTTC.

The chain joins TRBV11-2 to TRBJ2-7, with 9 bases aligning to TRBD2. The CDR3 consists of 16 residues. CDR1 and CDR2 from the germline V gene are SGHAT and FQNNGV. Unmatched junction bases numbered 6, after V lost 2 bases and J lost 1 base. The chain's CDR3 is CASSLIVTSGSYEQYF. CDR3 in DNA: TGTGCCAGCAGCTTAATAGTGACTAGCGGTTCCTACGAGCAGTACTTC.

This clonotype came up a few times. The rearrangement joins TRBV3-1 to TRBJ2-5; D unclear. The J call could be wrong; TRBJ2-1 is a better fit for the DNA end. CDR3 length equals 10 residues. From germline, CDR1 is LGHDT and CDR2 YNNKEL (reference sequence). The CDR3 loop reads CASSDNEQFF. The CDR3 coding sequence is TGTGCCAGCAGTGACAATGAGCAGTTCTTC.

This chain connects TRBV9 to TRBJ2-5; TRBD1 aligns across 9 bases. Unmatched junction bases numbered 5, after V lost 0 bases and J lost 5 bases. The CDR3 runs to 15 residues. Germline CDR1 reads SGDLS; CDR2 reads YYNGEE. CDR3 sequence reads: CASSVGDRVKETQYF. CDR3 nucleotides: TGTGCCAGCAGCGTAGGGGACAGGGTTAAGGAGACCCAGTACTTC.

The J gene is TRBJ2-1, the V gene TRBV7-3; no definite D call. CDR3 length: 14 amino acids. The V and J ends lost 5 bases and 3 bases respectively, with 11 bases between them. Germline V gene sequence: CDR1 SGHTA, CDR2 FQGTGA. The chain's CDR3 is CASSLEGYYNEQFF. The CDR3 DNA is TGTGCCAGCAGCCTTGAAGGATACTACAATGAGCAGTTCTTC.

This clonotype was counted only a few times. The gene calls are TRBV28 and TRBJ1-1; TRBD1 aligns across 11 bases. With 6 bases clipped from V and 5 bases from J, the junction kept 8 bases outside the gene matches. Germline V gene sequence: CDR1 MDHEN, CDR2 SYDVKM. This CDR3 comprises 15 residues. CDR3 in amino acids: CASRRSGTGGTEAFF. The CDR3 DNA follows: TGTGCCAGCAGGCGCTCCGGGACAGGGGGTACTGAAGCTTTCTTT.